This passage covers 3 T cell receptor beta chains from one sample sequenced in a study of blood T cell repertoires in COVID-19. Here immunoSEQ multiplex PCR was the method, and the copy in TCRdb shows in-frame clones only, minus some. This table has some 170,000 clones, 60% to 85% appearing once. Sequencing was done on a sample of peripheral blood. All receptors derive from a man aged 55 to 70 with acute or convalescent COVID-19.

The chain employs TRBV15 and TRBJ1-5; D possibly corresponds to TRBD1 (6 bases). CDR1 LNHNV and CDR2 YYDKDF come from the germline V gene (reference sequence). This CDR3 is built from 15 residues. Trimming took off 1 base at V and 5 bases at J, with 12 bases between the two ends. CDR3: CATSRVRGIDQPQHF. CDR3 nucleotides: TGTGCCACCAGCAGAGTCAGGGGTATCGATCAGCCCCAGCATTTT.

For this clone: The same CDR3 is also encoded by other DNA sequences in this sample. The chain uses TRBV30 and TRBJ1-3, with 7 bases that match TRBD1. This CDR3 region has 13 residues. Trimming at V came to 3 bases and at J to 3 bases, leaving 2 bases not matched to a gene. The V gene's germline CDR1 is GTSNPN and CDR2 SVGIG (reference sequence). CDR3 amino acids: CAWSRDSGNTIYF. CDR3 DNA: TGTGCCTGGAGCCGGGACAGTGGAAACACCATATATTTT. Together with reference TRBV30 and TRBJ1-3, the CDR3 gives the full variable domain: SQTIHQWPATLVQPVGSPLSLECTVEGTSNPNLYWYRQAAGRGLQLLFYSVGIGQISSEVPQNLSASRPQDRQFILSSKKLLLSDSGFYLCAWSRDSGNTIYFGEGSWLTVV.

The chain has TRBV27 and TRBJ1-4; 9 bases match TRBD1. Germline CDR1 reads MNHEY; CDR2 reads SMNVEV (reference sequence). The CDR3 totals 14 residues. J lost 8 bases, V lost 6 bases, and 7 bases had no gene match. CDR3 sequence: CASRRPGQGEKLFF. CDR3 nucleotide sequence: TGTGCCAGCAGGCGTCCGGGACAGGGAGAAAAACTGTTTTTT.